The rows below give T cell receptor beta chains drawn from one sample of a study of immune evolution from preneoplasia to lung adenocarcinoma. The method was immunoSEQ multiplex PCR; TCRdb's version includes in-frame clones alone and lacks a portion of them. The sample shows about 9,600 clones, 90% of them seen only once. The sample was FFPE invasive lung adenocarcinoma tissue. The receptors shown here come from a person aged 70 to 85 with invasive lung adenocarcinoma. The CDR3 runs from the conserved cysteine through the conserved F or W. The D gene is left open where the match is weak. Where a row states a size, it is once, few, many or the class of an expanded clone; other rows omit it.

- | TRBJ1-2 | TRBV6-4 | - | TGTGCCAGCAGTGACTCCGGGCAGGGCGGGCCCTATGGCTACACCTTC | CASSDSGQGGPYGYTF
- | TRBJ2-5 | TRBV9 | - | TGTGCCAGCAGCGTCGAGGAGACCCAGTACTTC | CASSVEETQYF
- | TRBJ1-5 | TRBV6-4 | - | TGTGCCAGCAAGACCTATGTGCCGAACCAGCCCCAGCATTTT | CASKTYVPNQPQHF
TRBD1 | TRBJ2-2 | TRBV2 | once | TGTGCCAGCACCTCAGGGGGGACAGGGTTTACCGGGGAGCTGTTTTTT | CASTSGGTGFTGELFF
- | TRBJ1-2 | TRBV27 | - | TGTGCCAGCAGTTTTCACCGGGACAATCTAGCTGGTGGCTACACCTTC | CASSFHRDNLAGGYTF
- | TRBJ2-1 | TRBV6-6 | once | TGTGCCAGCAGTTACTGGACTCAATACAATGAGCAGTTCTTC | CASSYWTQYNEQFF
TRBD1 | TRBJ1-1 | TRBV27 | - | TGTGCCAGCAGGCGGACAGGGTTCACTGAAGCTTTCTTT | CASRRTGFTEAFF
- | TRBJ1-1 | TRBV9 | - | TGTGCCAGCAGCGCCTTAGGGGGCACTGAAGCTTTCTTT | CASSALGGTEAFF
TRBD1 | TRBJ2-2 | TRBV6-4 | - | TGTGCCACCTCGAGCGGGACAGGGGCGACCGGGGAGCTGTTTTTT | CATSSGTGATGELFF
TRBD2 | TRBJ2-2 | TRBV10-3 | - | TGTGCCATCAGTGCCACTAGCGGGGGCAGCGGGGAGCTGTTTTTT | CAISATSGGSGELFF
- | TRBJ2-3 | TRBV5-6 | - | TGTGCCAGCAGCCGGCAGGGCCCAGATACGCAGTATTTT | CASSRQGPDTQYF
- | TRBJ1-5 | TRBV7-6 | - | TGTGCCAGCAGCTTTATCCTAGGGGAGGGTCCCGGGGATCAGCCCCAGCATTTT | CASSFILGEGPGDQPQHF
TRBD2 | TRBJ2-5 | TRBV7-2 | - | TGTGCCAGCAGCCGTAGCGGGGGGCTGCGAGGGGAGACCCAGTACTTC | CASSRSGGLRGETQYF
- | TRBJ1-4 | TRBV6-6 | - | TGTGCCAGCAGTTACGATCATGGGACCACCAATGAAAAACTGTTTTTT | CASSYDHGTTNEKLFF
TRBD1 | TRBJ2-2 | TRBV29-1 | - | TGCAGCGTGCAGGGACAGGGGAACACCGGGGAGCTGTTTTTT | CSVQGQGNTGELFF
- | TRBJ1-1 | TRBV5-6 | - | TGTGCCAGCAGCTTAAACAGGCTGAACACTGAAGCTTTCTTT | CASSLNRLNTEAFF
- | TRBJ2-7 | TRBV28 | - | TGTGCCAGCCAGACCCCGGGTTCAAACTACGAGCAGTACTTC | CASQTPGSNYEQYF
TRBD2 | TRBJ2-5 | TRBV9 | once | TGTGCCAGCAGCCTCCTCGGGACTAGCTCGGAGACCCAGTACTTC | CASSLLGTSSETQYF
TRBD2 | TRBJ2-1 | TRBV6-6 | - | TGTGCCAGCAGTTCGGCTTCTAGCGGCCCCTACAATGAGCAGTTCTTC | CASSSASSGPYNEQFF
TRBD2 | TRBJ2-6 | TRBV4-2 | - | TGTGCCAGCGCATTCGCGCGGGAGGACTCCTCTGGGGCCAACGTCCTGACTTTC | CASAFAREDSSGANVLTF
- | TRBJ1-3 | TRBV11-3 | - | TGTGCCAGCAGCTTGGGGGTGAACTCTGGAAACACCATATATTTT | CASSLGVNSGNTIYF
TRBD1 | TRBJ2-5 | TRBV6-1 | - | TGTGCCAGCAGGGAACCGGGACAGGGGGCTGGAGAGACCCAGTACTTC | CASREPGQGAGETQYF
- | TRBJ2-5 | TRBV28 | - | TGTGCCAGCAGTTCTAAGGGTGTGGAGACCCAGTACTTC | CASSSKGVETQYF
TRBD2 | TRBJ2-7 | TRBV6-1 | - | TGTGCCAGCAGTGAATTCGTAGCGGGGGGGCTCTACGAGCAGTACTTC | CASSEFVAGGLYEQYF
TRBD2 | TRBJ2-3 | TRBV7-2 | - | TGTGCCAGCAGCTTAGCCCCTCTAGCGGGGGGGCCGTCCTATTTT | CASSLAPLAGGPSYF
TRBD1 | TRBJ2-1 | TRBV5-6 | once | TGTGCCAGCAGCGGGAGGACAGGGACCTACAATGAGCAGTTCTTC | CASSGRTGTYNEQFF
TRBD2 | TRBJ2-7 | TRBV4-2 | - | TGTGCCAGCAGCAGACTAGCGGGAGAGTCCTACGAGCAGTACTTC | CASSRLAGESYEQYF
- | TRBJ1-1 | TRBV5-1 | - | TGCGCCAGCAGCCTCGGATCGAACACTGAAGCTTTCTTT | CASSLGSNTEAFF
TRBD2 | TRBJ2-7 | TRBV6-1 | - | TGTGCCAGCAGTGAAGGTCTAGCGGGACTCGAGCAGTACTTC | CASSEGLAGLEQYF
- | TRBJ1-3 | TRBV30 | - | TGTGCCTGGACCCCAGGGGTCTCTGGAAACACCATATATTTT | CAWTPGVSGNTIYF
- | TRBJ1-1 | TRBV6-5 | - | TGTGCCAGCAGCCCACTGGGGGGAACCAACACTGAAGCTTTCTTT | CASSPLGGTNTEAFF
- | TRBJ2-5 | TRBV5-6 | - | TGTGCCAGCAGCTCACGGACTCACCCGGGGAAGACCCAGTACTTC | CASSSRTHPGKTQYF
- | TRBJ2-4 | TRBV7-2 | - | TGTGCCAGCAGCTTAGGGAGGCGAATCCTAGCCAAAAACATTCAGTACTTC | CASSLGRRILAKNIQYF
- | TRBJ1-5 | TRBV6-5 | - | TGTGCCAGCAGTCGGGGGTCAGGGGAACAGCCCCAGCATTTT | CASSRGSGEQPQHF
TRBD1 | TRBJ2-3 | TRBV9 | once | TGTGCCAGCAGCGTAGGGGGGACAGGGATCACAGATACGCAGTATTTT | CASSVGGTGITDTQYF
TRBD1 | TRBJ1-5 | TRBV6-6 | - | TGTGCCAGCAGGGAACAGGGGGCTGGCAATCAGCCCCAGCATTTT | CASREQGAGNQPQHF
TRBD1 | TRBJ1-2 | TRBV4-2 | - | TGTGCCAGCAGCCTCGTCGACAGGGGGGACTCTAACTATGGCTACACCTTC | CASSLVDRGDSNYGYTF
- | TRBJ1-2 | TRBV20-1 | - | TGCAACCCTACAGGGCTCTATGGCTACACCTTC | CNPTGLYGYTF
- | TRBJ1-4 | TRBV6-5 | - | TGTGCCAGCAGGGGGGCTACTCAGGAAAAACTGTTTTTT | CASRGATQEKLFF
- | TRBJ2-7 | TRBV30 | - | TGTGCCTGGAGCGGAACCAGCAGCTTCTACGAGCAGTACTTC | CAWSGTSSFYEQYF
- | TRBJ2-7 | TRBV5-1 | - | TGCGCCAGCCAGGGAGAGGGGTATGAGCAGTACTTC | CASQGEGYEQYF
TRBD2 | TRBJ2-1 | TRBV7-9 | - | TGTGCCAGCTCAAACCCCGGACTAGGCTACAATGAGCAGTTCTTC | CASSNPGLGYNEQFF
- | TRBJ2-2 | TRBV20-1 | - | TGCAGTGCCCCGGAGACCGGGGAGCTGTTTTTT | CSAPETGELFF
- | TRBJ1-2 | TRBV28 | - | TGTGCCAGCAGTTTAGGGACCATCGCTGGCTACACCTTC | CASSLGTIAGYTF